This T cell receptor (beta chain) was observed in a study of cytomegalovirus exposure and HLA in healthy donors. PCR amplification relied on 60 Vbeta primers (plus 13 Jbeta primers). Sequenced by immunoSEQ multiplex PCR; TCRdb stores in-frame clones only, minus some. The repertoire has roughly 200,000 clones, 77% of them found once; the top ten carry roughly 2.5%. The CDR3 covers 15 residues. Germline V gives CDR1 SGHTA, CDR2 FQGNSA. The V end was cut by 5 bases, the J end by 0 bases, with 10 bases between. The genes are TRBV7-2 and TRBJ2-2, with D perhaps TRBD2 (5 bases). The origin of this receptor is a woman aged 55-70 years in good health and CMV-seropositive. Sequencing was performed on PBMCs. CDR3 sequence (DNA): TGTGCCAGCAGCCAGACTACCACGAACACCGGGGAGCTGTTTTTT. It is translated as CASSQTTTNTGELFF.